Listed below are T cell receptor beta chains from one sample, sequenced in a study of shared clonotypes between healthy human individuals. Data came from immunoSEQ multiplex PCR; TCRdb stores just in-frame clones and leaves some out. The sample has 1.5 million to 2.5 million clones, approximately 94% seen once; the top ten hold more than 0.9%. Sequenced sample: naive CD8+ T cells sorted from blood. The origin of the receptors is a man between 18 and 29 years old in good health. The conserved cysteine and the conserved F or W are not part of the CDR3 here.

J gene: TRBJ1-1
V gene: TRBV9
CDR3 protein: ASSEGINTEAF

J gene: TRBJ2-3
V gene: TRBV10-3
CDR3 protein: AISLADTDTQY

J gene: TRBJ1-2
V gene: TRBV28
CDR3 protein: ASNPAPGVYGYT

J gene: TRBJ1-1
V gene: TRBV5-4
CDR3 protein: ASSPTTGGTEAF

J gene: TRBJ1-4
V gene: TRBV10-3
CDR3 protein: AIRGAGEKLF

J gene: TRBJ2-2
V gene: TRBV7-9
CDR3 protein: ASGRGTGELF

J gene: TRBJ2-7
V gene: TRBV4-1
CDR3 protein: ASSLRDRGYEQY

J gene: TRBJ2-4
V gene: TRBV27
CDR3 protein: ASSLQGGDIQY

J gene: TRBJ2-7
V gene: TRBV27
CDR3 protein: ASSWKGPYEQY

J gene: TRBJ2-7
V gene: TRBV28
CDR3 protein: ASSFVQGALEEQY

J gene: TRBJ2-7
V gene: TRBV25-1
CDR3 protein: ASSEFGTGVEQY

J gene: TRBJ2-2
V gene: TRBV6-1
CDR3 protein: ASSEALLEESGELF

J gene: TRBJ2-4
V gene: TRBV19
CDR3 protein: ASLSWGNIQY

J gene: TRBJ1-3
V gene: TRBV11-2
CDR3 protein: ASSPREGPSGNTIY

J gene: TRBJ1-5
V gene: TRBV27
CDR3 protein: ASRTGGSNQPQH

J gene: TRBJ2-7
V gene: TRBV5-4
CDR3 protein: ASSFGVTYEQY

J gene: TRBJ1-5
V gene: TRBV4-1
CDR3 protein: ASSLRGTDSNQPQH

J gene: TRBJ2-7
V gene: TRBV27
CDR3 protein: ASSLIQPLRAYEQY

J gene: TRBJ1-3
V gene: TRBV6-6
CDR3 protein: ASTLWDRGGNTIY

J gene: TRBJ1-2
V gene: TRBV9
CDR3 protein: ASSVESGYEGYT

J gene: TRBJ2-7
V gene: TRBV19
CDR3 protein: ASSRGAYEQY

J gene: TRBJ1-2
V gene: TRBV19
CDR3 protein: ASTPGAGYGYT

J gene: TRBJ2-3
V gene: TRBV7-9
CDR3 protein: ASSSTSGVTDTQY

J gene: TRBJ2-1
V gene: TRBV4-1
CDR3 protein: ASGRLEGSYNEQF

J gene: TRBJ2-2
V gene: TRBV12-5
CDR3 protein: ASGLLPAGELF

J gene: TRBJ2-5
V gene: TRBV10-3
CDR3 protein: AIRGDGETQY

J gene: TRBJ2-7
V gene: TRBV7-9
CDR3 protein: ASSDSVYEQY

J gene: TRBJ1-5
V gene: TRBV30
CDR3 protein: AWSAGQGNQPQH

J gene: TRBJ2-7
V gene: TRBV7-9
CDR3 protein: ASSLVREDEQY

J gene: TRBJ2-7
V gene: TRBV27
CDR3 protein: ASSPLRTGGSYEQY

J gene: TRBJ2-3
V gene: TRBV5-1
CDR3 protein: ASSLWFPTSDTQY

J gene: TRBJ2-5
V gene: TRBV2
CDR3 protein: ASNLGQGGPTETQY

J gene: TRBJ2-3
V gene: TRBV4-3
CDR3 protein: ASSQETSGMDTQY

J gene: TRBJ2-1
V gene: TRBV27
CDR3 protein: ASSLRGGYNEQF

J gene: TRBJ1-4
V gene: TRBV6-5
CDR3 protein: ASSLAGGTNEKLF

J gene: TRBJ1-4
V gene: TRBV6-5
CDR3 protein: ASSYSGGSNEKLF

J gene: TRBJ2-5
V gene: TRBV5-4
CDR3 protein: ASSGLLGTQY

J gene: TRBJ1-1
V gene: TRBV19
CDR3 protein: ASSKVGGANTEAF

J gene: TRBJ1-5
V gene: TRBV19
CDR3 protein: ASSIRDLNQPQH

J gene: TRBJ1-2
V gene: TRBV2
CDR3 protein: ASNPGQKSNYGYT

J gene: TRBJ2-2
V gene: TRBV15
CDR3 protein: ATSLGLADTGELF

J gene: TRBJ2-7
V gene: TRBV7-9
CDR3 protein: ASSPGRDRGFDEQY

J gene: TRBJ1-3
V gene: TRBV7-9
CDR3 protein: ASSPPTRGSGNTIY

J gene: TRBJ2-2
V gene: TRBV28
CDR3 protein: ATTGTGYSGELF

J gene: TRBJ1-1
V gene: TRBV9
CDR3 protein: ASSVARNTEAF

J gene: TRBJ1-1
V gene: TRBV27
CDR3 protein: ASSLSAGEVNTEAF

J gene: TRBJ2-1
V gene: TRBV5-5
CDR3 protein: ASSPLRDGPYNEQF

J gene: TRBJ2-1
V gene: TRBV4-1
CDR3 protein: ASSQTSSGRAYEQF

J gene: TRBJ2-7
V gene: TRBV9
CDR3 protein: ASSRGFGEGIDVRSYEQY

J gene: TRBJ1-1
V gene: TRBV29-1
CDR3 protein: SVLQGATEAF

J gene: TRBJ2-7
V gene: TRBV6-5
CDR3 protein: ASSPGLAGDYEQY

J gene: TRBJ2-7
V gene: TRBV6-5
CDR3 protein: ASSPDSSYEQY

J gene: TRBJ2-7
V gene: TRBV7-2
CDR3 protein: ASSLAGASRPRGCEQY